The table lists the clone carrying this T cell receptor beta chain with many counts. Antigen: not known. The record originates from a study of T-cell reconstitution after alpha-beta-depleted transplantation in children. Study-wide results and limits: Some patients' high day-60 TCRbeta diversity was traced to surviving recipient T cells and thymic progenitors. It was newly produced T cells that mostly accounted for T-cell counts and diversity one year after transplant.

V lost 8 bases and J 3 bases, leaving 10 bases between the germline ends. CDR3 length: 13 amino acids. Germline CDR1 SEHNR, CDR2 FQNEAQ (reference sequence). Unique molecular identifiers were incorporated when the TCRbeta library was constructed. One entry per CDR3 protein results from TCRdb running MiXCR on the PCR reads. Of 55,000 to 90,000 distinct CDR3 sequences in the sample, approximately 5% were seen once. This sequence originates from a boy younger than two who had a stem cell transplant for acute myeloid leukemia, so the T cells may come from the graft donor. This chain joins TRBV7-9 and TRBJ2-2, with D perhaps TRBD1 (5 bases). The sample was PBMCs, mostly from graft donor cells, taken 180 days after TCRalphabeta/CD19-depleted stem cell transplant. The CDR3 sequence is CASRDRDTGELFF. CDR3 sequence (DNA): TGTGCCAGCCGCGACAGAGACACCGGGGAGCTGTTTTTT.